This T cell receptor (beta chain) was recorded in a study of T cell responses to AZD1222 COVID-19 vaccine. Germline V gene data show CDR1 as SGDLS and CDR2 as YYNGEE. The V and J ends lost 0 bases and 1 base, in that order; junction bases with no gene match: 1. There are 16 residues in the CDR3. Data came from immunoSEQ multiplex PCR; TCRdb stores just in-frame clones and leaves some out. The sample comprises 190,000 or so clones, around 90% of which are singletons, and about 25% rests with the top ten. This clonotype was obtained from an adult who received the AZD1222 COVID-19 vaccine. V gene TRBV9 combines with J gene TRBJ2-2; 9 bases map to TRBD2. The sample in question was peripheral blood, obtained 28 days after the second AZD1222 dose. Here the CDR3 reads CASSVVAGVNTGELFF. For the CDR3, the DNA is TGTGCCAGCAGCGTAGTAGCGGGGGTGAACACCGGGGAGCTGTTTTTT.